This T cell receptor (beta chain) appears in the sequencing data of a study of early T cells in non-severe SARS-CoV-2 infection. Across the study: Sequencing was performed on bulk RNA from unsorted whole blood, leaving chains unpaired.

The CDR3 length is 15 residues. J was trimmed by 6 bases and V by 3 bases; bases with no gene match: 4. CDR1 and CDR2 from the germline V gene are SGHTA and FQGNSA. This clonotype has a count of ten or more. Unique molecular identifiers (one per individual cDNA molecule) were attached. TCRdb itself ran the 5' RACE reads through MiXCR, one entry per CDR3 protein. The table lists tens of thousands of distinct CDR3 sequences, 10% to 15% of them singletons. The chain joins TRBV7-2 to TRBJ1-6, with 8 bases aligning to TRBD1. The TCR originated in an adult who was a healthcare worker with PCR-confirmed SARS-CoV-2 infection or an uninfected control (not recorded which). The sequenced material came from whole blood. As DNA, the CDR3 is TGTGCCAGCAGCTTCAGGGGGCCGACTAATTCACCCCTCCACTTT. It yields the protein CASSFRGPTNSPLHF. Based on the CDR3 plus reference TRBV7-2 and TRBJ1-6, the full variable domain is GAGVSQSPSNKVTEKGKDVELRCDPISGHTALYWYRQSLGQGLEFLIYFQGNSAPDKSGLPSDRFSAERTGGSVSTLTIQRTQQEDSAVYLCASSFRGPTNSPLHFGNGTRLTVT.